The 27 T cell receptor beta chains reported below all come from one sample, sequenced in a study of blood T cell repertoires in COVID-19. Assay: immunoSEQ multiplex PCR; the TCRdb copy retains only in-frame clones and omits some. The table shows around 240,000 clones, with about 90% occurring only once. The specimen was PBMCs or T cells enriched from blood (not recorded which). The origin of the receptors is a man aged 50-60 years who had been exposed to COVID-19.

This chain joins TRBV11-1 and TRBJ2-7; the D gene is possibly TRBD1 (5 bases). V gave up 1 base and J gave up 7 bases, with 11 bases separating them. The CDR3 extends over 13 amino acids. Germline-derived CDR1 and CDR2 are SGHAT and FQDESV (reference sequence). The CDR3 DNA is TGTGCCAGCAGCTTAGGACAGTGGTATGAGCAGTACGTC. Its protein is CASSLGQWYEQYV.

This clone was seen a single time. The V gene is TRBV11-1, the J gene TRBJ1-6; no definite D call. The CDR3 totals 16 residues. Trimming removed 4 bases from V and 3 bases from J, with 13 bases in between. Germline V lookup: CDR1 SGHAT, CDR2 FQDESV (reference sequence). CDR3 amino acids: CASSSRRSDYNSPLHF. In nucleotides, the CDR3 is TGTGCCAGCAGCTCACGACGAAGCGACTATAATTCACCCCTCCACTTT.

This clone turned up a few times. The gene calls are TRBV30 and TRBJ1-6; 9 bases are shared with TRBD1. J lost 0 bases, V lost 1 base, and 4 bases had no gene match. The CDR3 contains 17 residues. The germline V gene has CDR1 GTSNPN and CDR2 SVGIG (reference sequence). The CDR3: CAWSGGQGSSYNSPLHF. The CDR3 coding sequence is TGTGCCTGGAGTGGGGGACAGGGAAGCTCCTATAATTCACCCCTCCACTTT.

The V and J genes are TRBV3-1 (or the pseudogene TRBV3-2) and TRBJ2-7; a weak D match, TRBD1 (6 bases). The CDR3 is 14 residues long. V dropped 4 bases and J dropped 0 bases, with 10 bases sitting between them. Germline loops: CDR1 LGHDT, CDR2 YNNKEL (reference sequence). CDR3: CASSPRQVSYEQYF. CDR3 DNA sequence: TGTGCCAGCAGCCCGCGACAGGTCTCCTACGAGCAGTACTTC.

CDR3 loop: CASHRRGGATEAFF. The CDR3 DNA follows: TGTGCCAGCCACAGGAGGGGGGGGGCCACTGAAGCTTTCTTT. The chain joins TRBV13 to TRBJ1-1, with D tentatively TRBD1 (6 bases). The germline CDR1 and CDR2 sequences are PRHDT and FYEKMQ (reference sequence). The CDR3 loop spans 14 amino acids. V was cut by 8 bases and J by 4 bases, with 17 bases left in between.

The chain links TRBV10-1 to TRBJ1-2; maybe TRBD1 (6 bases). V was cut by 2 bases and J by 2 bases, with 9 bases left in between. The CDR3 runs 14 residues. Germline V gene data show CDR1 as WNHNN and CDR2 as SYGVQD (reference sequence). In DNA, the CDR3 is TGCGCCAGCAGTGAGGGACAGATGAACTATGGCTACACCTTC. Translated: CASSEGQMNYGYTF.

The chain couples TRBV7-3 to TRBJ1-1, with 9 bases aligning to TRBD1. CDR3 size: 15 residues. V trimming: 1 base; J trimming: 5 bases; junction bases outside the gene matches: 5. Germline V gene data show CDR1 as SGHTA and CDR2 as FQGTGA. CDR3: CASSLNGDRGTEAFF. The CDR3 DNA follows: TGTGCCAGCAGCTTAAACGGAGACAGGGGGACTGAAGCTTTCTTT.

The chain has TRBV5-4 and TRBJ1-4; the D is unclear. The ends were cut back, 2 bases at V and 0 bases at J, with 8 bases in the middle. The CDR3 is made up of 15 amino acids. Germline assignment: CDR1 SGHNT and CDR2 YYREEE (reference sequence). The CDR3 loop reads CASSFGGTTNEKLFF. The CDR3 DNA sequence: TGTGCCAGCAGCTTCGGCGGAACAACTAATGAAAAACTGTTTTTT.

CDR3 protein: CASEDTLIKNIQYF. CDR3 sequence (DNA): TGTGCCAGCGAGGACACCTTAATCAAAAACATTCAGTACTTC. The chain carries TRBV2 and TRBJ2-4; maybe TRBD1 (5 bases). The germline V and J ends were trimmed by 8 bases and 3 bases, with 14 bases remaining between them. Germline V lookup: CDR1 SNHLY, CDR2 FYNNEI. The CDR3 consists of 14 residues.

The genes are TRBV10-3 and TRBJ1-1; TRBD1 might be the D (6 bases). Germline assignment: CDR1 ENHRY and CDR2 SYGVKD. Trimming took 3 bases from V and 0 from J, leaving 14 bases between them. The CDR3 runs 16 residues. The CDR3 is CAISEDRSVLNTEAFF. Here the CDR3 DNA reads TGTGCCATCAGTGAAGACAGGTCGGTACTGAACACTGAAGCTTTCTTT.

The table lists this clone with a few counts. The chain combines TRBV11-2 with TRBJ1-6; perhaps TRBD1 as D (5 bases). V was cut by 4 bases and J by 8 bases, with 6 bases left in between. The CDR3 is made up of 12 amino acids. In germline, CDR1 is SGHAT, CDR2 FQNNGV. Here the CDR3 DNA reads TGTGCCAGCAGCTCCAGGGATTCACCCCTCCACTTT. Its translation: CASSSRDSPLHF.

The gene calls are TRBV7-3 and TRBJ1-1; D unclear. This CDR3 is 13 amino acids long. Trimming left V 5 bases short and J 8 bases short, with 15 bases between. Germline CDR1 is SGHTA and CDR2 is FQGTGA. Written as DNA, the CDR3 is TGTGCCAGCAGCCGCACCGGCGGGCGAGAAGCTTTCTTT. Protein product: CASSRTGGREAFF.

The chain employs TRBV5-1 and TRBJ1-4; TRBD1 is a possible D gene (5 bases). This CDR3 contains 13 residues. The V end was cut by 2 bases, the J end by 4 bases, with 6 bases between. Looked up from germline, CDR1 is SGHRS and CDR2 is YFSETQ. CDR3 coding DNA: TGCGCCAGCAGCTTCGACAGTAATGAAAAACTGTTTTTT. Its protein is CASSFDSNEKLFF.

The chain couples TRBV2 to TRBJ2-7; 8 bases agree with TRBD2. CDR1 is SNHLY and CDR2 is FYNNEI in the germline V gene. This CDR3 has 14 amino acids. The junction had 8 bases not matched to a gene; V was cut back by 5 bases and J by 5 bases. The CDR3 here is CASSRVSGINEQYV. The CDR3 DNA follows: TGTGCCAGCAGTCGTGTTAGCGGGATCAACGAGCAGTACGTC.

V is TRBV3-1 (or the pseudogene TRBV3-2) and J is TRBJ1-1; D is uncertain. Germline assignment: CDR1 LGHDT and CDR2 YNNKEL (reference sequence). V was shortened by 7 bases and J by 0 bases, with 12 bases between the two germline ends. The CDR3 runs 14 residues. The chain's CDR3 is CASTDRELNTEAFF. CDR3 DNA sequence: TGTGCCAGCACCGACCGGGAACTGAACACTGAAGCTTTCTTT.

The chain is built from TRBV5-5 and TRBJ2-7; no firm D call. The length of the CDR3 is 15 residues. The germline V gene has CDR1 SGHKS and CDR2 YYEKEE (reference sequence). The germline V and J ends were trimmed by 0 bases and 4 bases, with 14 bases remaining between them. In nucleotides, the CDR3 is TGTGCCAGCAGCTTGGACAGCCCCCCTTTATACGAGCAGTACTTC. Its protein is CASSLDSPPLYEQYF.

V usage is TRBV9 and J usage is TRBJ2-1; D is perhaps TRBD2 (6 bases). Germline V gene sequence: CDR1 SGDLS, CDR2 YYNGEE. This CDR3 contains 14 residues. Trimming pared 0 bases from V and 8 bases from J, leaving 12 bases between. Here the CDR3 reads CASSVGQGGYEQFF. For the CDR3, the DNA is TGTGCCAGCAGCGTAGGTCAGGGAGGCTATGAGCAGTTCTTC.

The CDR3 DNA follows: TGTGCCAGCAGAAGACAAGGGACAGGGAATTCACCCCTCCACTTT. It translates to CASRRQGTGNSPLHF. The chain carries TRBV6-5 and TRBJ1-6, with 9 bases matching TRBD1. Looked up from germline, CDR1 is MNHEY and CDR2 is SVGAGI. This CDR3 contains 15 residues. V dropped 6 bases and J dropped 7; count of bases not matched to a gene: 7.

This chain links TRBV25-1 with TRBJ1-5, with TRBD1 as a possible D gene (5 bases). This CDR3 has 14 residues. V lost 5 bases and J 2 bases, leaving 10 bases between the germline ends. Germline assignment: CDR1 MGHDK and CDR2 SYGVNS. CDR3 in DNA: TGTGCCAGCAGTCCCTTACAGGGCAATCAGCCCCAGCATTTT. This sequence encodes CASSPLQGNQPQHF.

This clone appeared a few times. This sequence joins TRBV10-1 and TRBJ2-2, with TRBD1 identical over 7 bases. Per the germline V gene, CDR1 is WNHNN and CDR2 is SYGVQD (reference sequence). After removal of 10 bases from V and 0 bases from J, the junction contained 14 bases not matched to a gene. The CDR3 extends over 17 amino acids. CDR3 in DNA: TGCGCCACAACCAACACTAAACAGGGGACGAACACCGGGGAGCTGTTTTTT. Translation gives CATTNTKQGTNTGELFF.

J is TRBJ1-5 and V is TRBV24-1, with 9 bases identical to TRBD1. The CDR3 consists of 16 residues. CDR1 is KGHDR and CDR2 is SFDVKD in the germline V gene. J was trimmed by 4 bases and V by 7 bases; bases with no gene match: 10. The CDR3 protein is CATSSGGQGLNQPQHF. The CDR3 DNA sequence: TGTGCCACCAGCTCGGGGGGACAGGGATTAAATCAGCCCCAGCATTTT.

The genes are TRBV28 and TRBJ2-7; maybe TRBD2 (6 bases). Germline CDR1 reads MDHEN; CDR2 reads SYDVKM. V lost 6 bases, J lost 0 bases, and 9 bases lay in between. This CDR3 region has 13 residues. The CDR3 coding sequence is TGTGCCAGCAGGCGGGGTTCCTCCTACGAGCAGTACGTC. Encoded protein: CASRRGSSYEQYV.

The chain employs TRBV4-1 and TRBJ2-7; the match to TRBD1 covers 7 bases. The ends lost 4 bases at V and 3 bases at J; junction bases unmatched: 9. Germline V CDR1 and CDR2: MGHRA, YSYEKL. The CDR3 covers 15 residues. CDR3 DNA sequence: TGCGCCAGCAGCCCCTCGACAGGGATTCACTACGAGCAGTACTTC. Its protein product is CASSPSTGIHYEQYF.

This clone occurred a few times. This chain links TRBV5-1 with TRBJ2-2, with D perhaps matching TRBD2 (5 bases). Germline loops: CDR1 SGHRS, CDR2 YFSETQ. CDR3 length: 14 amino acids. Trimming took off 4 bases at V and 5 bases at J, with 12 bases between the two ends. The CDR3 nucleotides read TGCGCCAGCAGCCAGATCGGGATAACCGGGGAGCTGTTTTTT. Translated, it gives CASSQIGITGELFF.

This clone was seen once. The chain joins TRBV14 to TRBJ2-7, with 8 bases aligning to TRBD1. The V segment lost 2 bases and the J segment 7 bases; nucleotides outside the gene matches: 13. Per the germline V gene, CDR1 is SGHDN and CDR2 is FVKESK. This CDR3 has 16 amino acids. CDR3: CASSQLTGTGIDEQYF. The CDR3 nucleotides are TGTGCCAGCAGCCAACTCACCGGGACAGGCATCGATGAGCAGTACTTC.

The chain has TRBV6-6 and TRBJ1-1; D possibly corresponds to TRBD1 (6 bases). The germline V and J ends were trimmed by 7 bases and 3 bases, with 12 bases remaining between them. The CDR3 totals 13 residues. The V gene's germline CDR1 is MNHNY and CDR2 SVGAGI (reference sequence). The CDR3 nucleotides read TGTGCCAGCATCCTGCCAGGGGACACTGAAGCTTTCTTT. It codes for CASILPGDTEAFF.

The chain recombines TRBV29-1 with TRBJ1-1; D perhaps matches TRBD1 (6 bases). The germline V gene encodes CDR1 SQVTM and CDR2 ANQGSEA. Deletions cut 4 bases from V and 3 bases from J, with 15 bases between. The length of the CDR3 is 14 residues. CDR3 in amino acids: CSVVGTLGDTEAFF. The CDR3 DNA sequence: TGCAGCGTTGTCGGGACATTAGGGGACACTGAAGCTTTCTTT.